A selection of T cell receptor beta chains follows, all from one sample in a study of identical twins. TCRdb analysed the 5' RACE reads with MiXCR anew, one entry per CDR3 protein. The sample includes some 440,000 distinct CDR3 sequences, 24% of them seen just once. In addition, the sample was reused for a study of T cells expressing NK-cell markers.

The sequenced sample consisted of CD4+ T cells sorted from blood. The receptors originated from a woman aged 18-35 years in good health. The CDR3 runs from the conserved cysteine through the conserved F or W. The D gene is left open where the match is weak. The size of a clone is reported for some rows only, either as once, few or many, or as a class for expanded clones.

v_gene: TRBV20-1; j_gene: TRBJ2-4; abundance: .; d_gene: .; CDR3aa: CRGGAPSEGNIQYF; CDR3nt: TGCAGAGGCGGGGCACCAAGCGAGGGGAACATTCAGTACTTC
v_gene: TRBV20-1; j_gene: TRBJ1-5; abundance: few; d_gene: TRBD1; CDR3aa: CSARSGQGIDNQPQHF; CDR3nt: TGCAGTGCTAGATCTGGACAGGGGATCGACAATCAGCCCCAGCATTTT
v_gene: TRBV7-2; j_gene: TRBJ2-5; abundance: .; d_gene: .; CDR3aa: CASSTLGMAETQYF; CDR3nt: TGTGCCAGCAGCACCTTGGGGATGGCGGAGACCCAGTACTTC
v_gene: TRBV10-3; j_gene: TRBJ2-2; abundance: few; d_gene: .; CDR3aa: CAISQGVGNTGELFF; CDR3nt: TGTGCCATCAGTCAGGGAGTAGGCAACACCGGGGAGCTGTTTTTT
v_gene: TRBV29-1; j_gene: TRBJ2-1; abundance: few; d_gene: TRBD1; CDR3aa: CSVVGTGSNEQFF; CDR3nt: TGCAGCGTTGTGGGGACAGGGAGCAATGAGCAGTTCTTC
v_gene: TRBV11-2; j_gene: TRBJ2-5; abundance: .; d_gene: TRBD2; CDR3aa: CASSPRTSGSAWGETQYF; CDR3nt: TGTGCCAGCAGCCCAAGGACTAGCGGGAGTGCCTGGGGAGAGACCCAGTACTTC
v_gene: TRBV12-3/TRBV12-4; j_gene: TRBJ2-7; abundance: .; d_gene: .; CDR3aa: CASRTGTGQYF; CDR3nt: TGTGCCAGCAGGACCGGGACGGGGCAGTACTTC
v_gene: TRBV6-2/TRBV6-3; j_gene: TRBJ2-1; abundance: few; d_gene: TRBD2; CDR3aa: CASTLNNAGGDNEQFF; CDR3nt: TGTGCCAGCACCCTAAATAATGCGGGAGGGGATAATGAGCAGTTCTTC
v_gene: TRBV7-2; j_gene: TRBJ1-5; abundance: few; d_gene: .; CDR3aa: CASSLPRAPQHF; CDR3nt: TGTGCCAGCAGCTTACCAAGGGCGCCCCAGCATTTT
v_gene: TRBV7-2; j_gene: TRBJ2-2; abundance: few; d_gene: .; CDR3aa: CASSSMSRAGELFF; CDR3nt: TGTGCCAGCAGCTCCATGTCCAGAGCCGGGGAGCTGTTTTTT
v_gene: TRBV5-1; j_gene: TRBJ1-6; abundance: .; d_gene: .; CDR3aa: CASSLGGENYNSPLHF; CDR3nt: TGCGCCAGCAGCTTGGGCGGGGAAAACTATAATTCACCCCTCCACTTT
v_gene: TRBV4-3; j_gene: TRBJ1-1; abundance: few; d_gene: .; CDR3aa: CASSQDLRQSTEAFF; CDR3nt: TGCGCCAGCAGCCAAGACCTTCGACAGAGCACTGAAGCTTTCTTT
v_gene: TRBV28; j_gene: TRBJ1-6; abundance: .; d_gene: .; CDR3aa: CASSSHRGSNSPLHF; CDR3nt: TGTGCCAGCAGTTCCCATCGGGGCTCTAATTCACCCCTCCACTTT
v_gene: TRBV3-1; j_gene: TRBJ1-6; abundance: .; d_gene: TRBD1; CDR3aa: CASSRTTGQGRSPLHF; CDR3nt: TGTGCCAGCAGCCGGACGACGGGACAGGGGCGTTCACCCCTCCACTTT
v_gene: TRBV18; j_gene: TRBJ2-7; abundance: .; d_gene: .; CDR3aa: CASSPLEGREQYF; CDR3nt: TGTGCCAGCTCACCATTAGAGGGCCGCGAGCAGTACTTC
v_gene: TRBV5-1; j_gene: TRBJ2-1; abundance: .; d_gene: .; CDR3aa: CASSLQHRGSDEQFF; CDR3nt: TGCGCCAGCAGCTTGCAACATCGGGGGTCGGATGAGCAGTTCTTC
v_gene: TRBV28; j_gene: TRBJ1-1; abundance: many; d_gene: .; CDR3aa: CASRTLEGNTEAFF; CDR3nt: TGTGCCAGCAGAACCCTTGAGGGGAACACTGAAGCTTTCTTT
v_gene: TRBV12-3/TRBV12-4; j_gene: TRBJ2-1; abundance: few; d_gene: TRBD2; CDR3aa: CASSLAAGRVPFF; CDR3nt: TGTGCCAGCAGTTTAGCTGCAGGGAGGGTCCCGTTCTTC
v_gene: TRBV5-1; j_gene: TRBJ1-4; abundance: few; d_gene: .; CDR3aa: CASSPGDRVTTNEKLFF; CDR3nt: TGCGCCAGCAGTCCCGGGGACCGAGTGACAACTAATGAAAAACTGTTTTTT
v_gene: TRBV20-1; j_gene: TRBJ2-7; abundance: few; d_gene: .; CDR3aa: CSARAPDGAYEQYF; CDR3nt: TGCAGTGCTAGAGCTCCGGACGGGGCCTACGAGCAGTACTTC
v_gene: TRBV5-4; j_gene: TRBJ2-7; abundance: .; d_gene: .; CDR3aa: CASSLERSSYEQYF; CDR3nt: TGTGCCAGCAGCTTGGAACGGTCCTCCTACGAGCAGTACTTC
v_gene: TRBV5-1; j_gene: TRBJ1-2; abundance: .; d_gene: .; CDR3aa: CASSLVVRGGYTF; CDR3nt: TGCGCCAGCAGCTTAGTGGTCCGCGGCGGCTACACCTTC
v_gene: TRBV29-1; j_gene: TRBJ2-2; abundance: once; d_gene: .; CDR3aa: CSVRYTGELFF; CDR3nt: TGCAGCGTACGTTACACCGGGGAGCTGTTTTTT
v_gene: TRBV7-2; j_gene: TRBJ1-5; abundance: many; d_gene: .; CDR3aa: CASSLEGIQPQHF; CDR3nt: TGTGCCAGCAGCTTAGAGGGGATCCAGCCCCAGCATTTT
v_gene: TRBV27; j_gene: TRBJ2-2; abundance: .; d_gene: TRBD2; CDR3aa: CASSLERGIGELFF; CDR3nt: TGTGCCAGCAGTTTAGAGCGGGGGATCGGGGAGCTGTTTTTT
v_gene: TRBV3-1; j_gene: TRBJ2-3; abundance: .; d_gene: .; CDR3aa: CASSRLRGNTQYF; CDR3nt: TGTGCCAGCAGCCGCCTACGGGGGAATACGCAGTATTTT
v_gene: TRBV5-1; j_gene: TRBJ2-3; abundance: few; d_gene: .; CDR3aa: CASRTWTYPTDTQYF; CDR3nt: TGCGCCAGCAGGACATGGACCTACCCCACAGATACGCAGTATTTT
v_gene: TRBV20-1; j_gene: TRBJ1-6; abundance: few; d_gene: TRBD1; CDR3aa: CSARDRVQGVYHF; CDR3nt: TGCAGTGCTAGAGATCGAGTCCAGGGGGTATACCACTTT
v_gene: TRBV5-1; j_gene: TRBJ2-5; abundance: few; d_gene: .; CDR3aa: CASSLEDSGTQYF; CDR3nt: TGCGCCAGCAGCTTGGAAGACAGCGGGACCCAGTACTTC
v_gene: TRBV12-3/TRBV12-4; j_gene: TRBJ1-1; abundance: few; d_gene: .; CDR3aa: CASTDLGAGTEAFF; CDR3nt: TGTGCCAGCACCGACCTGGGGGCGGGGACTGAAGCTTTCTTT
v_gene: TRBV6-1; j_gene: TRBJ1-1; abundance: .; d_gene: .; CDR3aa: CASSDMDSPVVRNTEAFF; CDR3nt: TGTGCCAGCAGTGACATGGACAGCCCGGTCGTGAGGAACACTGAAGCTTTCTTT
v_gene: TRBV6-1; j_gene: TRBJ1-2; abundance: .; d_gene: .; CDR3aa: CASTPAKAGDYGYTF; CDR3nt: TGTGCCAGCACCCCCGCCAAAGCCGGGGACTATGGCTACACCTTC
v_gene: TRBV6-2/TRBV6-3; j_gene: TRBJ2-3; abundance: few; d_gene: TRBD2; CDR3aa: CASSASGHGATQYF; CDR3nt: TGTGCCAGCTCGGCTAGCGGACACGGGGCGACGCAGTATTTT
v_gene: TRBV15; j_gene: TRBJ2-7; abundance: .; d_gene: TRBD1; CDR3aa: CATQRTGSSEQYF; CDR3nt: TGTGCCACTCAGAGGACAGGGAGCAGCGAGCAGTACTTC
v_gene: TRBV5-6; j_gene: TRBJ2-5; abundance: many; d_gene: .; CDR3aa: CASSFRRSQETQYF; CDR3nt: TGTGCCAGCAGCTTCCGCAGGTCCCAAGAGACCCAGTACTTC
v_gene: TRBV7-9; j_gene: TRBJ2-1; abundance: .; d_gene: .; CDR3aa: CASSLKLASNEQFF; CDR3nt: TGTGCCAGCAGCTTAAAGTTAGCGAGCAATGAGCAGTTCTTC
v_gene: TRBV20-1; j_gene: TRBJ2-7; abundance: .; d_gene: TRBD1; CDR3aa: CSAGGTGNEQYF; CDR3nt: TGCAGTGCTGGCGGGACAGGGAACGAGCAGTACTTC
v_gene: TRBV12-3/TRBV12-4; j_gene: TRBJ1-1; abundance: .; d_gene: TRBD1; CDR3aa: CASSLPQGDRFNTEAFF; CDR3nt: TGTGCCAGCAGTTTACCCCAGGGGGACAGATTTAACACTGAAGCTTTCTTT
v_gene: TRBV5-4; j_gene: TRBJ2-1; abundance: few; d_gene: TRBD2; CDR3aa: CASSLDPSGRVRHNEQFF; CDR3nt: TGTGCCAGCAGCTTGGATCCCAGCGGGAGGGTAAGACACAATGAGCAGTTCTTC
v_gene: TRBV6-1; j_gene: TRBJ2-1; abundance: .; d_gene: TRBD2; CDR3aa: CASTRRLAGEGNEQFF; CDR3nt: TGTGCCAGCACCCGCCGACTAGCGGGGGAGGGTAATGAGCAGTTCTTC
v_gene: TRBV5-1; j_gene: TRBJ2-3; abundance: few; d_gene: TRBD1; CDR3aa: CASSHRDRGHTSTDTQYF; CDR3nt: TGCGCCAGCAGCCACCGGGACAGGGGGCATACTAGCACAGATACGCAGTATTTT
v_gene: TRBV20-1; j_gene: TRBJ1-6; abundance: .; d_gene: .; CDR3aa: CSARERTNSPLHF; CDR3nt: TGCAGTGCTAGAGAACGAACTAATTCACCCCTCCACTTT
v_gene: TRBV27; j_gene: TRBJ1-2; abundance: .; d_gene: .; CDR3aa: CASRYAGTRGSVYGYTF; CDR3nt: TGTGCCAGCAGATATGCCGGGACACGGGGTTCGGTCTATGGCTACACCTTC
v_gene: TRBV29-1; j_gene: TRBJ2-1; abundance: .; d_gene: .; CDR3aa: CSANKGVVEQFF; CDR3nt: TGCAGCGCGAATAAGGGGGTAGTTGAGCAGTTCTTC
v_gene: TRBV29-1; j_gene: TRBJ2-1; abundance: few; d_gene: TRBD2; CDR3aa: CSVGTSGGNHNEQFF; CDR3nt: TGCAGCGTGGGGACTAGCGGGGGGAATCACAATGAGCAGTTCTTC
v_gene: TRBV6-2/TRBV6-3; j_gene: TRBJ1-1; abundance: once; d_gene: .; CDR3aa: CASKAASGKSPFF; CDR3nt: TGTGCCAGCAAGGCGGCGTCCGGCAAAAGTCCTTTCTTT
v_gene: TRBV4-2; j_gene: TRBJ2-3; abundance: few; d_gene: .; CDR3aa: CASSPEVADTQYF; CDR3nt: TGTGCCAGCAGCCCCGAAGTGGCAGATACGCAGTATTTT
v_gene: TRBV20-1; j_gene: TRBJ2-3; abundance: few; d_gene: TRBD1; CDR3aa: CSARDVQGAGDTQYF; CDR3nt: TGCAGTGCTAGAGATGTACAGGGGGCTGGAGATACGCAGTATTTT
v_gene: TRBV6-5; j_gene: TRBJ2-1; abundance: .; d_gene: .; CDR3aa: CASSYSPRAYNEQFF; CDR3nt: TGTGCCAGCAGTTACTCCCCCAGGGCCTACAATGAGCAGTTCTTC
v_gene: TRBV5-1; j_gene: TRBJ2-5; abundance: few; d_gene: .; CDR3aa: CASSLRRREETQYF; CDR3nt: TGCGCCAGCAGCTTGCGGAGACGGGAAGAGACCCAGTACTTC
v_gene: TRBV20-1; j_gene: TRBJ2-5; abundance: .; d_gene: TRBD2; CDR3aa: CSAAGTSGQETQYF; CDR3nt: TGCAGTGCTGCCGGGACTAGCGGCCAAGAGACCCAGTACTTC
v_gene: TRBV5-5; j_gene: TRBJ2-6; abundance: once; d_gene: .; CDR3aa: CASSRDVNSGANVLTF; CDR3nt: TGTGCCAGCAGCCGTGACGTGAACTCTGGGGCCAACGTCCTGACTTTC